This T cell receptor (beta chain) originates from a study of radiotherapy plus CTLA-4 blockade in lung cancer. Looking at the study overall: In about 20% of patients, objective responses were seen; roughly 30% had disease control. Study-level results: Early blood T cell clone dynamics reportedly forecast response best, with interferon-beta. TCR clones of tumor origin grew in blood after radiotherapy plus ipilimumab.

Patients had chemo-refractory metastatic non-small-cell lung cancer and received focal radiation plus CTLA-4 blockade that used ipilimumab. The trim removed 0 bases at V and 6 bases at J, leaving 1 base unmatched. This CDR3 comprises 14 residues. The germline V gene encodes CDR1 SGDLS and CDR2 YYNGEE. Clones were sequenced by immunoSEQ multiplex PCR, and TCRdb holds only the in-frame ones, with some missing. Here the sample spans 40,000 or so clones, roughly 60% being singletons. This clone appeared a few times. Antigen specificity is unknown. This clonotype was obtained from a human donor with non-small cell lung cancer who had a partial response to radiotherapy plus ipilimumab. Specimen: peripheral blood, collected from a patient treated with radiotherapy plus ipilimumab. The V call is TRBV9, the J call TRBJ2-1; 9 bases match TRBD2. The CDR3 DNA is TGTGCCAGCAGCGTAGAGGGACTAGCCAATGAGCAGTTCTTC. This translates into CASSVEGLANEQFF. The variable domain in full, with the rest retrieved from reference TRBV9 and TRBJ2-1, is DSGVTQTPKHLITATGQRVTLRCSPRSGDLSVYWYQQSLDQGLQFLIQYYNGEERAKGNILERFSAQQFPDLHSELNLSSLELGDSALYFCASSVEGLANEQFFGPGTRLTVL.